Below, 19 T cell receptor beta chains from the same sample are listed, as sequenced in a study of radiotherapy plus CTLA-4 blockade in lung cancer (dated by TCRdb to the late 2010s). The library was built by means of the immunoSEQ multiplex PCR assay. TCRdb holds this immuneACCESS table with in-frame rearrangements only. Some clones are missing; in checked studies, unresolved V genes explain under half, and the rest has no known cause. The table for this sample lists tens of thousands of clones; more than 70% of them were counted only once. The ten largest clones represent about 15% of the sample. This sample comprised peripheral blood, obtained from a patient treated with radiotherapy plus ipilimumab. Receptors were obtained from a human donor with non-small cell lung cancer whose response to radiotherapy plus ipilimumab could not be evaluated. Some clones in this sample may be carry-over from other donors' samples.

This rearrangement joins TRBV27 to TRBJ1-4, with D maybe TRBD1 (5 bases). Germline CDR1 MNHEY, CDR2 SMNVEV (reference sequence). The V gene lost 0 bases and the J gene lost 5 bases, with 10 bases spanning the gap. CDR3 length: 15 residues. The CDR3 nucleotides are TGTGCCAGCAGTTTATCATCAGGGTTAAATGAAAAACTGTTTTTT. Protein product: CASSLSSGLNEKLFF.

The V call is TRBV6-5, the J call TRBJ1-6; 9 nucleotides align to TRBD1. Germline V lookup: CDR1 MNHEY, CDR2 SVGAGI. Trimming removed 10 bases from V and 8 bases from J; junction bases left unmatched: 12. The CDR3 sequence is 15 residues long. CDR3 residues: CATTRTGVDDSPLHF. The CDR3 coding sequence is TGTGCCACCACACGGACAGGGGTTGACGATTCACCCCTCCACTTT.

This clone was observed a handful of times. The chain joins TRBV5-5 to TRBJ2-1, with a possible D match to TRBD2 (7 bases). This CDR3 is 15 amino acids long. V lost 1 base and J lost 5, with 13 bases in between. Germline V gives CDR1 SGHKS, CDR2 YYEKEE (reference sequence). CDR3 residues: CASSLWGGRDNEQFF. The DNA for the CDR3 is TGTGCCAGCAGCTTGTGGGGGGGCCGCGACAATGAGCAGTTCTTC.

This clone was counted once. The chain couples TRBV7-3 to TRBJ2-7, with 9 bases that match TRBD1. CDR1 and CDR2 from the germline V gene are SGHTA and FQGTGA. The CDR3 length is 14 residues. V was pared by 5 bases and J by 9 bases, with 11 bases of the junction left unmatched. The CDR3 is CASSPRTGDDAQYF. In DNA, the CDR3 is TGTGCCAGCAGCCCGCGGACAGGGGATGATGCGCAGTACTTC.

The J gene is TRBJ2-5, the V gene TRBV5-1; weak D call: TRBD1 (5 bases). This CDR3 has 14 amino acids. Trimming removed 0 bases from V and 0 bases from J, with 6 bases in between. The germline CDR1 and CDR2 sequences are SGHRS and YFSETQ. CDR3 in DNA: TGCGCCAGCAGCTTGGAGGGGTACCAAGAGACCCAGTACTTC. It encodes CASSLEGYQETQYF. Full variable domain (rest looked up from reference TRBV5-1 and TRBJ2-5): KAGVTQTPRYLIKTRGQQVTLSCSPISGHRSVSWYQQTPGQGLQFLFEYFSETQRNKGNFPGRFSGRQFSNSRSEMNVSTLELGDSALYLCASSLEGYQETQYFGPGTRLLVL.

The rearrangement links TRBV19 to TRBJ2-2, with 7 bases identical to TRBD2. Per the germline V gene, CDR1 is LNHDA and CDR2 is SQIVND (reference sequence). The V segment lost 6 bases and the J segment 3 bases; nucleotides outside the gene matches: 7. The CDR3 contains 15 residues. The CDR3 DNA reads as TGTGCCAGTAGGTTTCGGGGGGACCACACCGGGGAGCTGTTTTTT. As protein: CASRFRGDHTGELFF.

The chain has TRBV28 and TRBJ1-2; unclear D gene. V lost 5 bases, J lost 2 bases, and 6 bases lay in between. In germline, CDR1 is MDHEN, CDR2 SYDVKM. CDR3 length: 12 amino acids. This CDR3 reads CASSPRNYGYTF. The CDR3 DNA follows: TGTGCCAGCAGTCCACGGAACTATGGCTACACCTTC.

The chain is built from TRBV28 and TRBJ2-7, with TRBD1 as a possible D gene (6 bases). Between the trimmed V and J ends, which lost 8 bases and 3 bases, there was a span of 11 bases. The CDR3 has 12 residues. CDR1 and CDR2 (germline): MDHEN, SYDVKM. The CDR3 DNA reads as TGTGCCAGCGATCGGGACAACTACGAGCAGTACTTC. It is translated as CASDRDNYEQYF.

The rearrangement uses TRBV30 and TRBJ2-7; 7 bases map to TRBD1. Germline loops: CDR1 GTSNPN, CDR2 SVGIG (reference sequence). Unmatched junction bases numbered 2, after V lost 0 bases and J lost 3 bases. This CDR3 contains 13 residues. CDR3 amino acids: CAWSVGTDYEQYF. CDR3 nucleotides: TGTGCCTGGAGTGTTGGGACAGACTACGAGCAGTACTTC.

V gene TRBV5-1 combines with J gene TRBJ1-1; D is uncertain. The CDR3 is 15 amino acids. V was shortened by 0 bases and J by 1 base, with 10 bases between the two germline ends. In germline, CDR1 is SGHRS, CDR2 YFSETQ. CDR3 in DNA: TGCGCCAGCAGCTTGGGAGAGGGTGGGAACACTGAAGCTTTCTTT. It is translated as CASSLGEGGNTEAFF.

Concerning this clone itself: With only one base between it and a far larger clone, this is likely a read error. The rearrangement links TRBV7-9 to TRBJ2-3; 10 positions agree with TRBD1. Per germline, CDR1 SEHNR and CDR2 FQNEAQ (reference sequence). There are 14 residues in the CDR3. The CDR3 DNA reads TGTCCCAGCAGCCCCGGGACAGGGGAAGTCACGCAGTATTTT. Translating it yields CPSSPGTGEVTQYF.

The chain is built from TRBV12-5 and TRBJ2-1; tentatively, D is TRBD2 (6 bases). V shed 2 bases and J shed 15 bases, with 11 bases lying between them. CDR1 is LGHNT, CDR2 FRNRAP, per germline. CDR3 size: 11 residues. The CDR3 loop reads CASGLSGEAFF. The CDR3 bases are TGTGCTAGTGGTTTGTCGGGGGAGGCGTTCTTC. The entire variable domain, with the rest obtained from reference TRBV12-5 and TRBJ2-1, is as follows: DARVTQTPRHKVTEMGQEVTMRCQPILGHNTVFWYRQTMMQGLELLAYFRNRAPLDDSGMPKDRFSAEMPDATLATLKIQPSEPRDSAVYFCASGLSGEAFFGPGTRLTVL.

This clone appeared a single time. The CDR3, as DNA: TGTGCCAGTAGTTTCCCGCAGGGTAGGAGCAATCAGCCCCAGCATTTT. Its protein product is CASSFPQGRSNQPQHF. The genes are TRBV19 and TRBJ1-5, with D tentatively TRBD1 (5 bases). Germline loops: CDR1 LNHDA, CDR2 SQIVND (reference sequence). This CDR3 comprises 16 residues. V lost 5 bases, J lost 1 base, and 15 bases lay in between.

This chain joins TRBV7-9 and TRBJ1-2; no clear D gene. The CDR3 consists of 13 residues. Germline CDR1 SEHNR, CDR2 FQNEAQ (reference sequence). V was cut by 6 bases and J by 6 bases, with 14 bases left in between. Here the CDR3 reads CASRDVAGDGYTF. The CDR3 region has the DNA TGTGCCAGCAGAGACGTAGCTGGCGATGGCTACACCTTC.

The rearrangement uses TRBV19 and TRBJ2-7; 9 bases are a match to TRBD1. This CDR3 contains 17 residues. With 3 bases clipped from V and 3 bases from J, the junction kept 12 bases outside the gene matches. CDR1 LNHDA and CDR2 SQIVND come from the germline V gene (reference sequence). In nucleotides, the CDR3 is TGTGCCAGTAGTATGAGGTGGGGAGGACAGGGGTACTACGAGCAGTACTTC. The encoded protein is CASSMRWGGQGYYEQYF.

The chain employs TRBV5-6 and TRBJ1-5, with a possible D match to TRBD1 (5 bases). The germline V and J ends were trimmed by 4 bases and 4 bases, with 15 bases remaining between them. CDR3 length: 15 residues. CDR1 and CDR2 from the germline V gene are SGHDT and YYEEEE. For the CDR3, the DNA is TGTGCCAGCAGCAGGGGTGTCAGAGTAAATCAGCCCCAGCATTTT. The encoded protein is CASSRGVRVNQPQHF. The whole variable domain, remainder taken from reference TRBV5-6 and TRBJ1-5, is DAGVTQSPTHLIKTRGQQVTLRCSPKSGHDTVSWYQQALGQGPQFIFQYYEEEERQRGNFPDRFSGHQFPNYSSELNVNALLLGDSALYLCASSRGVRVNQPQHFGDGTRLSIL.

This chain joins TRBV6-5 and TRBJ2-2, with 10 nucleotides matching TRBD2. This CDR3 has 16 residues. Germline V CDR1 and CDR2: MNHEY, SVGAGI. Losses at the gene ends were 2 bases for V and 3 bases for J; bases not matched to a gene: 3. The CDR3 sequence is CASSYQTSGYTGELFF. The CDR3 region has the DNA TGTGCCAGCAGTTACCAGACTAGCGGGTACACCGGGGAGCTGTTTTTT.

The V call is TRBV29-1, the J call TRBJ1-1, with 7 nucleotides matching TRBD1. Germline lookup yields CDR1 SQVTM and CDR2 ANQGSEA. The CDR3 sequence is 13 residues long. Unmatched junction bases numbered 6, after V lost 5 bases and J lost 3 bases. The CDR3 DNA reads TGCAGCGTTAATACAGGGGTTCACACTGAAGCTTTCTTT. Its translation: CSVNTGVHTEAFF.

CDR3: CASSLGVGAGTNEKLFF. The CDR3 DNA follows: TGCGCCAGCAGCTTGGGCGTGGGGGCGGGCACTAATGAAAAACTGTTTTTT. The V call is TRBV5-1, the J call TRBJ1-4; D possibly corresponds to TRBD1 (6 bases). V lost 0 bases and J lost 2, with 14 bases in between. Germline CDR1 and CDR2: SGHRS and YFSETQ. This CDR3 region has 17 residues.